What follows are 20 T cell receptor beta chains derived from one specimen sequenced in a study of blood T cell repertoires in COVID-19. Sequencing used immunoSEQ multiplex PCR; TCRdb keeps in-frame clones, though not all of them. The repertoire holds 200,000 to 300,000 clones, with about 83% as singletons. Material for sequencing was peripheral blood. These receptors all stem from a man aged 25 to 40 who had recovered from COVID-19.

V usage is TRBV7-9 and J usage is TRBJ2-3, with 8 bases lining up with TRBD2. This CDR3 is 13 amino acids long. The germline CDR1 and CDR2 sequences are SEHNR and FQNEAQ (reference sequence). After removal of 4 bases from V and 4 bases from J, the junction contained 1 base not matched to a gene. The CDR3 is CASSWTSPDTQYF. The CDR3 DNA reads TGTGCCAGCAGCTGGACTAGCCCAGATACGCAGTATTTT.

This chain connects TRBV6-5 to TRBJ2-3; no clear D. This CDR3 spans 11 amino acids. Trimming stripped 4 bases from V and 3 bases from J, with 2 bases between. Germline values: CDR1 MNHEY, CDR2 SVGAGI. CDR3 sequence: CASSSTDTQYF. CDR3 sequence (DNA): TGTGCCAGCAGTTCGACAGATACGCAGTATTTT.

Here the CDR3 DNA reads TGTGCCAGCAACCCCCGGGGGACAGCGAACACTGAAGCTTTCTTT. As protein: CASNPRGTANTEAFF. V gene TRBV2 combines with J gene TRBJ1-1; 7 bases match TRBD1. J gave up 1 base and V 7 bases, and 9 bases lay outside the gene matches. CDR3 length: 15 amino acids. Germline V gene lookup returns CDR1 SNHLY and CDR2 FYNNEI.

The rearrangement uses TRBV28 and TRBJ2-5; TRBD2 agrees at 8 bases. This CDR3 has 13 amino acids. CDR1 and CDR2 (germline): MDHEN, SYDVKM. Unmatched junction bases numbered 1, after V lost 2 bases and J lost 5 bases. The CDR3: CASSLPGGETQYF. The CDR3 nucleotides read TGTGCCAGCAGTTTACCGGGAGGGGAGACCCAGTACTTC. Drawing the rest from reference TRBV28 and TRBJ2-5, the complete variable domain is DVKVTQSSRYLVKRTGEKVFLECVQDMDHENMFWYRQDPGLGLRLIYFSYDVKMKEKGDIPEGYSVSREKKERFSLILESASTNQTSMYLCASSLPGGETQYFGPGTRLLVL.

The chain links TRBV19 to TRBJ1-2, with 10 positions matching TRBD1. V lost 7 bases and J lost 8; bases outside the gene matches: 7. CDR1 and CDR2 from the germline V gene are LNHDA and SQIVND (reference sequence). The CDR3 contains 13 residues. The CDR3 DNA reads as TGTGCCAGTACCCCCGGGACAGGGGCGGGCTACACCTTC. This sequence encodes CASTPGTGAGYTF.

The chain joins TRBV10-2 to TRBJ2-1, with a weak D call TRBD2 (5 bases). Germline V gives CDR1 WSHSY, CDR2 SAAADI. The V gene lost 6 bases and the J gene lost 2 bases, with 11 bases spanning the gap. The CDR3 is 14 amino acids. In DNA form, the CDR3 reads TGCGCCAGCAGCGACTATTTCCCCTACAATGAGCAGTTCTTC. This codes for CASSDYFPYNEQFF.

CDR3: CSVDPLSNQPQHF. The CDR3 region has the DNA TGCAGCGTTGACCCACTTAGCAATCAGCCCCAGCATTTT. The V and J genes are TRBV29-1 and TRBJ1-5; D ambiguous. Trimming left V 3 bases short and J 0 bases short, with 6 bases between. The germline CDR1 and CDR2 sequences are SQVTM and ANQGSEA. CDR3 length: 13 residues.

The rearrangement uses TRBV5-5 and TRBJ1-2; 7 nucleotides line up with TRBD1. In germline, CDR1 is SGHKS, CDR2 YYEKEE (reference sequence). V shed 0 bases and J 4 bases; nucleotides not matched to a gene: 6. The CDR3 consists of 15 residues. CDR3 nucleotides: TGTGCCAGCAGCTTGGCCTCCGGGACAGCCTATGGCTACACCTTC. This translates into CASSLASGTAYGYTF.

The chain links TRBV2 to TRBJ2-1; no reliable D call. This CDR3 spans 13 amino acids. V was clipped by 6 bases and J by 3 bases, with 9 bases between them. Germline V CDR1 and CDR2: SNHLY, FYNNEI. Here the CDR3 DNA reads TGTGCCAGCAGGGGCAGTTACTACAATGAGCAGTTCTTC. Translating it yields CASRGSYYNEQFF.

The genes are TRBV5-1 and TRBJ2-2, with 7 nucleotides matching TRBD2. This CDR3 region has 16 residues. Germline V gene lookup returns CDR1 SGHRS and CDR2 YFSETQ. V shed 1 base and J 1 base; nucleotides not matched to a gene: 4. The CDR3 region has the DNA TGCGCCAGCAGCTTGAGGCTAGCGGAGAACACCGGGGAGCTGTTTTTT. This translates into CASSLRLAENTGELFF.

CDR3 in DNA: TGTGCCAGCAGACCTCTCCGGGACAGAGAAGCTTTCTTT. It codes for CASRPLRDREAFF. The chain couples TRBV6-5 to TRBJ1-1; TRBD1 matches at 7 bases. Germline V lookup: CDR1 MNHEY, CDR2 SVGAGI. This CDR3 is built from 13 residues. V shed 6 bases and J 8 bases; nucleotides not matched to a gene: 9.

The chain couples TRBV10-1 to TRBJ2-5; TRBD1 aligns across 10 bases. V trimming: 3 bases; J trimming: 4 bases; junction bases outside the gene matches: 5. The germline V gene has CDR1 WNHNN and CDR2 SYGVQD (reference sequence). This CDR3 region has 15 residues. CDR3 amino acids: CASSEGQGGGETQYF. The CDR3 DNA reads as TGCGCCAGCAGTGAAGGACAGGGGGGAGGAGAGACCCAGTACTTC.

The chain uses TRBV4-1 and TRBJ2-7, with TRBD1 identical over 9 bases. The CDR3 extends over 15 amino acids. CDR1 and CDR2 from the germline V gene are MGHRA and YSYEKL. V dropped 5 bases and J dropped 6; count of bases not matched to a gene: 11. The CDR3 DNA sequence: TGCGCCAGCAGCTCATACCGGGACAGGGTTACCGAGCAGTACTTC. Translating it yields CASSSYRDRVTEQYF.

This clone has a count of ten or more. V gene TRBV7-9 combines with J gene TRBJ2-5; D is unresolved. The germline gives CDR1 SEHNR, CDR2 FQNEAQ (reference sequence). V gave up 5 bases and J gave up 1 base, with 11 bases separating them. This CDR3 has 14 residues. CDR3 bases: TGTGCCAGCAGCCCCGACTGGATCCAAGAGACCCAGTACTTC. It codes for CASSPDWIQETQYF.

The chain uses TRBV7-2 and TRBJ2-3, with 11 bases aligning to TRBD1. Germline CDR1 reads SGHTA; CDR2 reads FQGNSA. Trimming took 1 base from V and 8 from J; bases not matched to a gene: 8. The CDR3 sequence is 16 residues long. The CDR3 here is CASSLEGTGGTGTQYF. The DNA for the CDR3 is TGTGCCAGCAGCTTAGAGGGGACAGGGGGAACGGGTACGCAGTATTTT.

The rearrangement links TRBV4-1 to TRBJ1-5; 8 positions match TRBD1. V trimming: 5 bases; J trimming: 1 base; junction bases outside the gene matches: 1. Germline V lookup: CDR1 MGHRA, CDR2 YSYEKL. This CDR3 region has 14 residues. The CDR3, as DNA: TGCGCCAGCAGCTACAGGGGGAGCAATCAGCCCCAGCATTTT. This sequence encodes CASSYRGSNQPQHF.

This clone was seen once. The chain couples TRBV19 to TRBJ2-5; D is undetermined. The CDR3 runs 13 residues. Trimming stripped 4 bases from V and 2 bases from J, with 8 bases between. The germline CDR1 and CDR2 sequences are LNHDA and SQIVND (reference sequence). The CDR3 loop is CASSRAVQETQYF. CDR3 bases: TGTGCCAGTAGTAGGGCAGTACAAGAGACCCAGTACTTC. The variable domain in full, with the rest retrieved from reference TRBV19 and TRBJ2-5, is DGGITQSPKYLFRKEGQNVTLSCEQNLNHDAMYWYRQDPGQGLRLIYYSQIVNDFQKGDIAEGYSVSREKKESFPLTVTSAQKNPTAFYLCASSRAVQETQYFGPGTRLLVL.

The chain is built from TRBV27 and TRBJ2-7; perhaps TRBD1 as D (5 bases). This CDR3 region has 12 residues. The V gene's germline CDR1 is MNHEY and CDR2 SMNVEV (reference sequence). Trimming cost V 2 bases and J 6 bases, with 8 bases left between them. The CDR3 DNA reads TGTGCCAGCAGTTTAAGGGGCCGCGAGCAGTACTTC. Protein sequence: CASSLRGREQYF.

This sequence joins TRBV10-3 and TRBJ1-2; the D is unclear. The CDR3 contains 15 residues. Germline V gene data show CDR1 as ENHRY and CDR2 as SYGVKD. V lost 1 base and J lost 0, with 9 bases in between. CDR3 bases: TGTGCCATCAGTGAGTTGGACTTGACTAACTATGGCTACACCTTC. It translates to CAISELDLTNYGYTF.

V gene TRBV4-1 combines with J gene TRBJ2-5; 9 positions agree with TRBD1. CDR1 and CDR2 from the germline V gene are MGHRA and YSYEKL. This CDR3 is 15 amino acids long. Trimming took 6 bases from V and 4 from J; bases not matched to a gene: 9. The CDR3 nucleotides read TGCGCCAGCAGTCGAACAGGGGGCAGGGGAGAGACCCAGTACTTC. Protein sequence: CASSRTGGRGETQYF.